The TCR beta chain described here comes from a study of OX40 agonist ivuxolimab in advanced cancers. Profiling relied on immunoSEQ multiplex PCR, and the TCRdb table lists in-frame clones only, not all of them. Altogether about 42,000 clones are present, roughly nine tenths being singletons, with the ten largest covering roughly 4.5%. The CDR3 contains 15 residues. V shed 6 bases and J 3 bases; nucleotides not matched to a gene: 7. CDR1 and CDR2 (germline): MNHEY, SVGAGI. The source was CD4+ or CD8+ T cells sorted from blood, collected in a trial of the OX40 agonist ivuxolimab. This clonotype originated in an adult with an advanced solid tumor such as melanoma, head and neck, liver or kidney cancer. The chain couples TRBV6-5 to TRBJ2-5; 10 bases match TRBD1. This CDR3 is CASRRTGTGEETQYF. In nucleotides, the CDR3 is TGTGCCAGCAGAAGGACCGGGACAGGGGAAGAGACCCAGTACTTC.